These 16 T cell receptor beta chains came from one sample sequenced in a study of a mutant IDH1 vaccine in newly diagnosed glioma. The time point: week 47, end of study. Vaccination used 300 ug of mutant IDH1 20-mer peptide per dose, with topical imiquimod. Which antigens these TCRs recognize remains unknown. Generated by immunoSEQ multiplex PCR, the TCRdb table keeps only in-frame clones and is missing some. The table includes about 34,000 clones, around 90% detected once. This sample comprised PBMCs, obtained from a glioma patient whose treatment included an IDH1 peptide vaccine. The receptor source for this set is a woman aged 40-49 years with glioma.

CDR3 nucleotide sequence: TGTGCCATCAGTGAGTCCGGAACGGGAGAAGCCGGGGAGCTGTTTTTT. It yields the protein CAISESGTGEAGELFF. This sequence joins TRBV10-3 and TRBJ2-2; D is possibly TRBD2 (6 bases). This CDR3 comprises 16 residues. Trimming removed 0 bases at V and 6 bases at J, with 14 bases between. Germline loops: CDR1 ENHRY, CDR2 SYGVKD.

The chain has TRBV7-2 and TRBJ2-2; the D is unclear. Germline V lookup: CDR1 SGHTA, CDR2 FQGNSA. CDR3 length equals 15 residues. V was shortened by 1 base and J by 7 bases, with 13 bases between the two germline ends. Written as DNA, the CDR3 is TGTGCCAGCAGCTTAGAGCTTCAGGTTAGCGGGGAGCTGTTTTTT. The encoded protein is CASSLELQVSGELFF.

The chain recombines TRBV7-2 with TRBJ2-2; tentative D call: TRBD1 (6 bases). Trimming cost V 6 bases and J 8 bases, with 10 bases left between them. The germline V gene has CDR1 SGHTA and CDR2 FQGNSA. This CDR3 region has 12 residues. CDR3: CASRQDRGELFF. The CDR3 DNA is TGTGCCAGCAGACAAGACAGGGGGGAGCTGTTTTTT.

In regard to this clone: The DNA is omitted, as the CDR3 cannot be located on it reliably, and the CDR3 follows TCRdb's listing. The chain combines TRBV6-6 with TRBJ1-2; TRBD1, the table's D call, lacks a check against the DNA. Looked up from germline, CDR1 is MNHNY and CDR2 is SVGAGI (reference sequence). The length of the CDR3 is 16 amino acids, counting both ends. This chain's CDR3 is CASSSSDRGRLYGYTF.

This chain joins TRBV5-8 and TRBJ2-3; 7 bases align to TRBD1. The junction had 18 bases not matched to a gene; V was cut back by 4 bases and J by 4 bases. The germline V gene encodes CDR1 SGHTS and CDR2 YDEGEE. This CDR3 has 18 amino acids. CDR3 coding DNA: TGTGCCAGCAGCCAGGTTAAAGGGGGCCCTCTTTCCGCAGATACGCAGTATTTT. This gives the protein CASSQVKGGPLSADTQYF.

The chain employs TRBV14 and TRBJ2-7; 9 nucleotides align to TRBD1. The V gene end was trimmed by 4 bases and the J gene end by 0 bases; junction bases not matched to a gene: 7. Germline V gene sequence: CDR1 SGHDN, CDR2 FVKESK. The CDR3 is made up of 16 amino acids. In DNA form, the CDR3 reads TGTGCCAGCAGCCGAGCAGGGGGACAGGGCTCCTACGAGCAGTACTTC. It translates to CASSRAGGQGSYEQYF. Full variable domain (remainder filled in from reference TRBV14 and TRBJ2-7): EAGVTQFPSHSVIEKGQTVTLRCDPISGHDNLYWYRRVMGKEIKFLLHFVKESKQDESGMPNNRFLAERTGGTYSTLKVQPAELEDSGVYFCASSRAGGQGSYEQYFGPGTRLTVT.

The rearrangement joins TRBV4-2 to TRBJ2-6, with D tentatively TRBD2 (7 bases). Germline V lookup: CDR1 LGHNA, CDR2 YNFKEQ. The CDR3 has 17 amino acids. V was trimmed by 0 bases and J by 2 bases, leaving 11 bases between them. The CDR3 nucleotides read TGTGCCAGCAGCCAAGATGGGGGGGCCGCTGGGGCCAACGTCCTGACTTTC. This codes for CASSQDGGAAGANVLTF.

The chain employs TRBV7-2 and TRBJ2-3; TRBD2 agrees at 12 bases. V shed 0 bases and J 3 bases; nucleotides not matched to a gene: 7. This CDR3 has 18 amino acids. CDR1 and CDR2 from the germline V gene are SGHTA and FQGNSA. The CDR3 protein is CASSLAFSSGGATDTQYF. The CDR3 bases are TGTGCCAGCAGCTTAGCCTTTTCTAGCGGGGGGGCAACAGATACGCAGTATTTT.

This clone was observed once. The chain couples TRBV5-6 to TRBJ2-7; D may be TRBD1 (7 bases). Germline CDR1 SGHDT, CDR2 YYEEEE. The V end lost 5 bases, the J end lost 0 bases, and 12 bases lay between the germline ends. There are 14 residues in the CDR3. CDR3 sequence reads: CASRSGGGSYEQYF. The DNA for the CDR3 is TGTGCCAGCAGATCAGGGGGAGGCTCCTACGAGCAGTACTTC.

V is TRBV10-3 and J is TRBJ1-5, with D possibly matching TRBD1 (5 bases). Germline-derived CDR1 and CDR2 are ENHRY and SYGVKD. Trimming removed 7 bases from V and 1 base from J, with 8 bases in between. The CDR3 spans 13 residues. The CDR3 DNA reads TGTGCCATCAAAGGGGAGAGCAATCAGCCCCAGCATTTT. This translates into CAIKGESNQPQHF.

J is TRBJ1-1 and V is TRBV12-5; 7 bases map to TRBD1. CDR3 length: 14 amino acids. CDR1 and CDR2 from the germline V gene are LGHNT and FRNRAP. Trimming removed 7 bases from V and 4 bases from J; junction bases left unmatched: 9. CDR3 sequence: CASDRTGSATEAFF. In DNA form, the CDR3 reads TGTGCTAGTGACCGGACAGGTAGTGCCACTGAAGCTTTCTTT.

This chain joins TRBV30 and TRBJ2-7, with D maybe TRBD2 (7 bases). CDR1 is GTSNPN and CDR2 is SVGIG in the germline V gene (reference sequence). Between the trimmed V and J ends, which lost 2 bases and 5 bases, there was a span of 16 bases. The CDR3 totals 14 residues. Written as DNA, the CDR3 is TGTGCCTGGAGTAGAGGGGGAGGGGTCCACGAGCAGTACTTC. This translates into CAWSRGGGVHEQYF.

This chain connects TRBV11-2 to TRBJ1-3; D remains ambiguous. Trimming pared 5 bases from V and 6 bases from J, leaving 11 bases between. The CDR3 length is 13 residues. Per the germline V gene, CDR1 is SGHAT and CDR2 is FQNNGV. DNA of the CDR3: TGTGCCAGCAGCAGGGTATATGCAAACACCATATATTTT. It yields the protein CASSRVYANTIYF.

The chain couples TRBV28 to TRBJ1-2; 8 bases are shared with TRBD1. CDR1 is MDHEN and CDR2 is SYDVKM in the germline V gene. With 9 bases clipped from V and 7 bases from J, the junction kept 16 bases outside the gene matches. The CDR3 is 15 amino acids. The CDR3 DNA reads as TGTGCCAGTAAGATGAGGGACAGCACAGGGGGTGGCTACACCTTC. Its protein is CASKMRDSTGGGYTF.

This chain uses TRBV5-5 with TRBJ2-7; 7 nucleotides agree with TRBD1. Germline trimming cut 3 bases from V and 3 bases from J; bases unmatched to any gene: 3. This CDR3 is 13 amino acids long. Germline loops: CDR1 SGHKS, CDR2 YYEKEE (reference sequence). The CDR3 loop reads CASSWGTDYEQYF. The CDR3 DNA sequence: TGTGCCAGCAGCTGGGGGACAGACTACGAGCAGTACTTC.

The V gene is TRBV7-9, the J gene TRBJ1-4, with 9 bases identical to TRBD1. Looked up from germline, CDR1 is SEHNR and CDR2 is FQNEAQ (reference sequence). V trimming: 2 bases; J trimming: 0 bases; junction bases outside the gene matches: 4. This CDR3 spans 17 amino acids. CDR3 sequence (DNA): TGTGCCAGCAGCTTAAGGGACAGGGTTGCAACTAATGAAAAACTGTTTTTT. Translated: CASSLRDRVATNEKLFF.